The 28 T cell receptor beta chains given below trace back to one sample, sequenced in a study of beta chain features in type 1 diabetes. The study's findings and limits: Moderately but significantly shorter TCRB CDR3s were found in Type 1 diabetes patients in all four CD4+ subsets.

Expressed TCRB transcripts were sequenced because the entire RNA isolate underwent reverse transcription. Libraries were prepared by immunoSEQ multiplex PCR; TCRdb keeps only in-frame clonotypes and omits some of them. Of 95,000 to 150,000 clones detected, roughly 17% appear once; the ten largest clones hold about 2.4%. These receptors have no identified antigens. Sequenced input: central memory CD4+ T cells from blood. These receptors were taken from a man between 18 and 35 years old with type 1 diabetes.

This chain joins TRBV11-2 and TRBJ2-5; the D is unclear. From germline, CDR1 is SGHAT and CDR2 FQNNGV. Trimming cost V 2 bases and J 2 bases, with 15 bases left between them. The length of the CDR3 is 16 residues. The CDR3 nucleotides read TGTGCCAGCAGCTTACCTACGAATCACTTACAAGAGACCCAGTACTTC. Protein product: CASSLPTNHLQETQYF.

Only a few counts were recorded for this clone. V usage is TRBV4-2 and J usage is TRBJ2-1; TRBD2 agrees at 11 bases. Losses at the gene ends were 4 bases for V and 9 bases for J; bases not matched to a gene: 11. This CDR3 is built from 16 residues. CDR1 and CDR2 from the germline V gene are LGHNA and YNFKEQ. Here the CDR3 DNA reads TGTGCCAGCAGCCCAGACCTAGCGGGGGGTGGGATTGAGCAGTTCTTC. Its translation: CASSPDLAGGGIEQFF.

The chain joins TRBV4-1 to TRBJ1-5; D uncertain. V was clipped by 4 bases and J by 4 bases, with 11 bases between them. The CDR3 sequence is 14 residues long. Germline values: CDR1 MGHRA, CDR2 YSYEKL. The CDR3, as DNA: TGCGCCAGCAGCCCCGGACGGGCGAATCAGCCCCAGCATTTT. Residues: CASSPGRANQPQHF.

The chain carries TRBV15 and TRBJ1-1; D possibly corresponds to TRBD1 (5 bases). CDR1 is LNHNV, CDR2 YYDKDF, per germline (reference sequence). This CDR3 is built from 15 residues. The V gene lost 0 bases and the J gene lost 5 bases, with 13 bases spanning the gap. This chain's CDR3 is CATSRDTGRQTEAFF. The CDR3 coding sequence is TGTGCCACCAGCAGAGATACAGGACGGCAAACTGAAGCTTTCTTT.

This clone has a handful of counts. CDR3 nucleotide sequence: TGTGCCAGCAGCCCCGAGAGCAATGAGCAGTTCTTC. Its protein product is CASSPESNEQFF. The chain has TRBV28 and TRBJ2-1; no firm D call. Per the germline V gene, CDR1 is MDHEN and CDR2 is SYDVKM. The CDR3 spans 12 residues. Trimming removed 6 bases at V and 6 bases at J, with 9 bases between. The full variable domain, rest sourced from reference TRBV28 and TRBJ2-1, is DVKVTQSSRYLVKRTGEKVFLECVQDMDHENMFWYRQDPGLGLRLIYFSYDVKMKEKGDIPEGYSVSREKKERFSLILESASTNQTSMYLCASSPESNEQFFGPGTRLTVL.

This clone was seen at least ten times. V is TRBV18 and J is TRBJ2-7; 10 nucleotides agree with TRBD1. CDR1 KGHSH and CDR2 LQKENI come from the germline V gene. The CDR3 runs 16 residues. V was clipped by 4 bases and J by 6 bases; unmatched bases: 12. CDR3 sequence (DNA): TGTGCCAGCTCACTACAGACAGGGGGCTATCTTGGCGAGCAGTACTTC. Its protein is CASSLQTGGYLGEQYF. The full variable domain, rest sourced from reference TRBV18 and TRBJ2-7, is NAGVMQNPRHLVRRRGQEARLRCSPMKGHSHVYWYRQLPEEGLKFMVYLQKENIIDESGMPKERFSAEFPKEGPSILRIQQVVRGDSAAYFCASSLQTGGYLGEQYFGPGTRLTVT.

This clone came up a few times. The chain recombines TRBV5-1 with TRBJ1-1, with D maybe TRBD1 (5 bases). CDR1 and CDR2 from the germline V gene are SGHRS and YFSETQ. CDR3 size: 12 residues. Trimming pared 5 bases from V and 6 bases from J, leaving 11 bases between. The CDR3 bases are TGCGCCAGCAGTCTCCAGGGCCCTGAAGCTTTCTTT. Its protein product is CASSLQGPEAFF.

This chain's CDR3 is CASSAGGTSAHSTDTQYF. DNA of the CDR3: TGTGCCAGCAGCGCAGGGGGGACTAGCGCCCATAGCACAGATACGCAGTATTTT. V gene TRBV9 combines with J gene TRBJ2-3; 10 nucleotides align to TRBD2. The germline gives CDR1 SGDLS, CDR2 YYNGEE. With 3 bases clipped from V and 0 bases from J, the junction kept 10 bases outside the gene matches. This CDR3 comprises 18 residues.

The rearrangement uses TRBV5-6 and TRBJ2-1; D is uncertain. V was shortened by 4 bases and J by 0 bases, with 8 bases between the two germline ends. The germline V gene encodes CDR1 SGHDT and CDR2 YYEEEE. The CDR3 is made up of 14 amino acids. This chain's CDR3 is CASSGWSSYNEQFF. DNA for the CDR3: TGTGCCAGCAGCGGCTGGAGCTCCTACAATGAGCAGTTCTTC.

The CDR3 sequence is CASSPTGGRVNIQYF. CDR3 sequence (DNA): TGTGCCAGCAGCCCGACAGGGGGCAGGGTAAACATTCAGTACTTC. The chain combines TRBV7-2 with TRBJ2-4; TRBD1 agrees at 10 bases. The CDR3 totals 15 residues. The V segment lost 5 bases and the J segment 6 bases; nucleotides outside the gene matches: 7. Looked up from germline, CDR1 is SGHTA and CDR2 is FQGNSA. The full variable domain, in which reference TRBV7-2 and TRBJ2-4 provide the parts outside the CDR3, is GAGVSQSPSNKVTEKGKDVELRCDPISGHTALYWYRQSLGQGLEFLIYFQGNSAPDKSGLPSDRFSAERTGGSVSTLTIQRTQQEDSAVYLCASSPTGGRVNIQYFGAGTRLSVL.

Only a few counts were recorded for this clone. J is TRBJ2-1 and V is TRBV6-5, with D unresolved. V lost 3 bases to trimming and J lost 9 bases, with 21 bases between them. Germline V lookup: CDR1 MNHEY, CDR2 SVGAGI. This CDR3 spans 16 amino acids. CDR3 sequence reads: CASSYGGRPLVSEQFF. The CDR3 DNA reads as TGTGCCAGCAGTTATGGCGGCCGCCCGTTGGTGAGTGAGCAGTTCTTC.

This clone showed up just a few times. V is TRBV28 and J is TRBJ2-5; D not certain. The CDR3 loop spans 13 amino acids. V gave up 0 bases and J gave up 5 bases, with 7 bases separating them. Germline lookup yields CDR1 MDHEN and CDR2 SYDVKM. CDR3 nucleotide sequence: TGTGCCAGCAGTTTATGGTCTAGGGAGACCCAGTACTTC. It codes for CASSLWSRETQYF.

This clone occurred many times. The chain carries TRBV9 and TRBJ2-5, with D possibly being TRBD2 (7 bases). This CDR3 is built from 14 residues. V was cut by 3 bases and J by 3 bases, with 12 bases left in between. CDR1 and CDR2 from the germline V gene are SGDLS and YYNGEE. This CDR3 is CASSARGGEETQYF. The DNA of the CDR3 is TGTGCCAGCAGCGCCAGGGGAGGGGAAGAGACCCAGTACTTC. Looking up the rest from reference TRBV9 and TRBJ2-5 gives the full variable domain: DSGVTQTPKHLITATGQRVTLRCSPRSGDLSVYWYQQSLDQGLQFLIQYYNGEERAKGNILERFSAQQFPDLHSELNLSSLELGDSALYFCASSARGGEETQYFGPGTRLLVL.

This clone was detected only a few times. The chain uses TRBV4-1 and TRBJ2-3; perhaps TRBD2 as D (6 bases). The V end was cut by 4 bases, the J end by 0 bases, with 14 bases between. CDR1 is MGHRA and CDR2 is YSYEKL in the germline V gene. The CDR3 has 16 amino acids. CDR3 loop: CASSLPLLASTDTQYF. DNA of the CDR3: TGCGCCAGCAGCCTACCCTTACTAGCCAGCACAGATACGCAGTATTTT.

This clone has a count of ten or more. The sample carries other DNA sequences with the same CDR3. The CDR3 DNA sequence: TGTGCCATCAGTGAGGGCGCGGAGACCCAGTACTTC. Amino acids: CAISEGAETQYF. The V call is TRBV10-3, the J call TRBJ2-5; unclear D gene. The germline gives CDR1 ENHRY, CDR2 SYGVKD. Trimming left V 2 bases short and J 5 bases short, with 6 bases between. The CDR3 spans 12 residues.

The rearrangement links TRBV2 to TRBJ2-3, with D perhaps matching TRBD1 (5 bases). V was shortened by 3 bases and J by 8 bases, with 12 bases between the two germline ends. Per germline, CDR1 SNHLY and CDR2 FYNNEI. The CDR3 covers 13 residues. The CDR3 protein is CASSEPAQGTQYF. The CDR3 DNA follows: TGTGCCAGCAGTGAGCCAGCGCAGGGTACGCAGTATTTT.

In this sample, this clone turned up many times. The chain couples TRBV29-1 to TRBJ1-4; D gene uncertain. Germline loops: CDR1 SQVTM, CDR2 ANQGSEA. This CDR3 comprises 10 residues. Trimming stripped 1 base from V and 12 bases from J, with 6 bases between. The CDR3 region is CSVEAGELFF. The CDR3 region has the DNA TGCAGCGTTGAAGCTGGGGAACTGTTTTTT.

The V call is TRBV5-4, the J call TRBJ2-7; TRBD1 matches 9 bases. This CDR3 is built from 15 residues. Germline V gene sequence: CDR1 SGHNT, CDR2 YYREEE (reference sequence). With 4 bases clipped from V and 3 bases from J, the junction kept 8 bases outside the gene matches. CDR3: CASSPNDRGGYEQYF. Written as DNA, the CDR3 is TGTGCCAGCAGCCCGAACGACAGGGGGGGCTACGAGCAGTACTTC.

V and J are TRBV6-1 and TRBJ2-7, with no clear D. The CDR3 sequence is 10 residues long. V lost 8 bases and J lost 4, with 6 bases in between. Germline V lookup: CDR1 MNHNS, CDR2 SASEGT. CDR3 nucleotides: TGTGCCAGCGGGCTTTACGAGCAGTACTTC. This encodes CASGLYEQYF.

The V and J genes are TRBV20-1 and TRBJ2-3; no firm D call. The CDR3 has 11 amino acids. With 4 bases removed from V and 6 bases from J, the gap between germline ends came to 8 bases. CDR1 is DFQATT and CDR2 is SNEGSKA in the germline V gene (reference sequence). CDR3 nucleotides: TGCAGTGCTACCTTTTACGATACGCAGTATTTT. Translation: CSATFYDTQYF.

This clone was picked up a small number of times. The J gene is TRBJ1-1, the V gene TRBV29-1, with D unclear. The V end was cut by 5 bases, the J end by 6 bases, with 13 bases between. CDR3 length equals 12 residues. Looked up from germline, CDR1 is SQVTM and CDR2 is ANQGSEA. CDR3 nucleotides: TGCAGCGTTCTGGGAGGTGGTGCTGAAGCTTTCTTT. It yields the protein CSVLGGGAEAFF. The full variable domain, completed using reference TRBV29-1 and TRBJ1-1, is SAVISQKPSRDICQRGTSLTIQCQVDSQVTMMFWYRQQPGQSLTLIATANQGSEATYESGFVIDKFPISRPNLTFSTLTVSNMSPEDSSIYLCSVLGGGAEAFFGQGTRLTVV.

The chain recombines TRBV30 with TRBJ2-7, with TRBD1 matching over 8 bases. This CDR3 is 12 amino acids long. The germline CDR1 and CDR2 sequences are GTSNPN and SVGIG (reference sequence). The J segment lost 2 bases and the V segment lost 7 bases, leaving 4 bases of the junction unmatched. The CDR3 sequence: CASTGGAYEQYF. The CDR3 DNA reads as TGTGCCTCCACAGGGGGAGCCTACGAGCAGTACTTC.

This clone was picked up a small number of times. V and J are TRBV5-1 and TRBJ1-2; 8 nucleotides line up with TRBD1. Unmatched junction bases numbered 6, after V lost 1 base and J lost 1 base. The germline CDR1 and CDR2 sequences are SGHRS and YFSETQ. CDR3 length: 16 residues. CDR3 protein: CASSLSGQESNYGYTF. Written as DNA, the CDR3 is TGCGCCAGCAGCTTGTCGGGACAGGAGAGTAACTATGGCTACACCTTC.

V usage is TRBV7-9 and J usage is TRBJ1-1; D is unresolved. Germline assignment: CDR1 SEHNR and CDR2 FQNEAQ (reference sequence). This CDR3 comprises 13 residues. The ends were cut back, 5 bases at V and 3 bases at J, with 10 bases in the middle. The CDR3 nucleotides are TGTGCCAGCAGCCGGATGCAGGACACTGAAGCTTTCTTT. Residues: CASSRMQDTEAFF.

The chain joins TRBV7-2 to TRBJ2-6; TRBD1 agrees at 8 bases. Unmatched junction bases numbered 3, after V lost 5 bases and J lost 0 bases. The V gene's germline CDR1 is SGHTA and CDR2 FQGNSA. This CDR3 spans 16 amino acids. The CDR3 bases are TGTGCCAGCAGCCCCACAGGGGGCTCTGGGGCCAACGTCCTGACTTTC. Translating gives CASSPTGGSGANVLTF.

CDR3 in DNA: TGTGCCAGCAGCTTTTCGGCAGGGCTTAACCACGAGCAGTACTTC. Amino acid sequence: CASSFSAGLNHEQYF. The rearrangement links TRBV7-2 to TRBJ2-7, with D tentatively TRBD1 (5 bases). Per germline, CDR1 SGHTA and CDR2 FQGNSA. CDR3 length: 15 residues. Trimming shortened V by 3 bases and J by 5 bases, and 17 bases separated the two germline ends.

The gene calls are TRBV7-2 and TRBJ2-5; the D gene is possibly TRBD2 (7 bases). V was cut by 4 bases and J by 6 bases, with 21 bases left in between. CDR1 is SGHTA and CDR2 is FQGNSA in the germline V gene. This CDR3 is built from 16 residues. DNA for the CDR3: TGTGCCAGCAGCTCGTCTGCCGGTGCGGGGGCGAAGACCCAGTACTTC. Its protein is CASSSSAGAGAKTQYF.

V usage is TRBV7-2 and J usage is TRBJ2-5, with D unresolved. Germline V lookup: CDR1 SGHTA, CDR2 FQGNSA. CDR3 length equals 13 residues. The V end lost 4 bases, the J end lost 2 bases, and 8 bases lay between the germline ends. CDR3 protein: CASSSRLQETQYF. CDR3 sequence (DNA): TGTGCCAGCAGCTCACGGTTGCAAGAGACCCAGTACTTC.